One and the same sample provided the 14 T cell receptor beta chains below, sequenced in a study of blood T cell repertoires in COVID-19 (dated by TCRdb to the early 2020s). The library relied on the immunoSEQ multiplex PCR assay. The source is immuneACCESS, and TCRdb retained only in-frame sequences with V and J called. Part of the clones is not carried over; for the studies checked, unresolved V genes explain less than half of this, and the remainder is unexplained. This sample is represented by about 290,000 clones; 89% of them were singletons. 0.94% of the sample comes from the top ten. The sequenced sample consisted of peripheral blood. The receptors were gathered from a woman in her thirties or forties who had recovered from COVID-19.

The chain carries TRBV27 and TRBJ2-2, with 11 bases fitting TRBD2. Germline-derived CDR1 and CDR2 are MNHEY and SMNVEV (reference sequence). The V segment lost 2 bases and the J segment 4 bases; nucleotides outside the gene matches: 9. CDR3 length: 18 amino acids. The CDR3 nucleotides are TGTGCCAGCAGTTTAACTGGACTAGCGGGTCGGGTCACCGGGGAGCTGTTTTTT. It encodes CASSLTGLAGRVTGELFF.

V usage is TRBV7-2 and J usage is TRBJ1-1; TRBD1 matches at 7 bases. CDR1 SGHTA and CDR2 FQGNSA come from the germline V gene. The CDR3 consists of 18 residues. After removal of 3 bases from V and 1 base from J, the junction contained 14 bases not matched to a gene. The CDR3 sequence: CASSFFSMGQTTNTEAFF. In nucleotides, the CDR3 is TGTGCCAGCAGCTTTTTTTCGATGGGACAGACAACGAACACTGAAGCTTTCTTT.

V is TRBV19 and J is TRBJ1-2; D is unresolved. Trimming took off 2 bases at V and 4 bases at J, with 11 bases between the two ends. This CDR3 is 14 amino acids long. Germline CDR1 reads LNHDA; CDR2 reads SQIVND (reference sequence). CDR3 nucleotide sequence: TGTGCCAGTAGTATACGGGAAGTCCGCTATGGCTACACCTTC. Protein: CASSIREVRYGYTF.

The chain links TRBV4-1 to TRBJ2-1; 7 bases are a match to TRBD2. The germline V gene has CDR1 MGHRA and CDR2 YSYEKL. This CDR3 comprises 18 residues. V lost 3 bases to trimming and J lost 2 bases; unmatched junction nucleotides: 13. This chain's CDR3 is CASSQGSGSGGTYNEQFF. The CDR3, as DNA: TGCGCCAGCAGCCAGGGTAGCGGCTCGGGGGGTACCTACAATGAGCAGTTCTTC.

CDR3 region: CASSNRTGNTEAFF. The CDR3 DNA is TGTGCCAGCAGCAATCGCACAGGGAACACTGAAGCTTTCTTT. The V call is TRBV21-1, the J call TRBJ1-1; the table's D call of TRBD1 was not tested on the DNA. TRBV21-1 is a pseudogene. There are 14 residues in the CDR3.

The rearrangement joins TRBV3-1 (or the pseudogene TRBV3-2) to TRBJ1-2; maybe TRBD1 (6 bases). Germline CDR1 reads LGHDT; CDR2 reads YNNKEL (reference sequence). CDR3 length equals 14 residues. V lost 5 bases and J 6 bases, leaving 16 bases between the germline ends. In nucleotides, the CDR3 is TGTGCCAGCAGCGGCCAGGGGATATCCCATGGCTACACCTTC. Protein sequence: CASSGQGISHGYTF.

The chain links TRBV2 to TRBJ2-1; 8 bases agree with TRBD2. Germline CDR1 is SNHLY and CDR2 is FYNNEI. The CDR3 runs to 15 residues. After removal of 6 bases from V and 2 bases from J, the junction contained 6 bases not matched to a gene. This CDR3 reads CASRAGVGTYNEQFF. CDR3 bases: TGTGCCAGCAGAGCGGGGGTTGGAACCTACAATGAGCAGTTCTTC.

The chain joins TRBV5-4 to TRBJ2-7, with D perhaps matching TRBD1 (6 bases). V shed 0 bases and J shed 2 bases, with 12 bases lying between them. This CDR3 spans 15 amino acids. CDR1 SGHNT and CDR2 YYREEE come from the germline V gene (reference sequence). CDR3 sequence: CASSLDQGTAYEQYF. CDR3 sequence (DNA): TGTGCCAGCAGCTTGGACCAGGGGACCGCCTACGAGCAGTACTTC. The entire variable domain, with the rest obtained from reference TRBV5-4 and TRBJ2-7, is as follows: ETGVTQSPTHLIKTRGQQVTLRCSSQSGHNTVSWYQQALGQGPQFIFQYYREEENGRGNFPPRFSGLQFPNYSSELNVNALELDDSALYLCASSLDQGTAYEQYFGPGTRLTVT.

The chain carries TRBV11-1 and TRBJ2-3, with 9 positions matching TRBD2. Germline CDR1 SGHAT, CDR2 FQDESV (reference sequence). This CDR3 has 15 amino acids. J was trimmed by 4 bases and V by 6 bases; bases with no gene match: 8. For the CDR3, the DNA is TGTGCCAGCAGAGTTAGCGGGAGCGTTGCAGATACGCAGTATTTT. Amino acids: CASRVSGSVADTQYF.

The chain recombines TRBV2 with TRBJ1-5, with 7 positions matching TRBD1. The CDR3 has 17 residues. V was pared by 4 bases and J by 0 bases, with 9 bases of the junction left unmatched. CDR1 SNHLY and CDR2 FYNNEI come from the germline V gene. CDR3 DNA sequence: TGTGCCAGCAGTGTGGGACAGATCCTCTATAGCAATCAGCCCCAGCATTTT. Translation gives CASSVGQILYSNQPQHF.

The chain employs TRBV28 and TRBJ1-5, with D perhaps matching TRBD1 (6 bases). V was shortened by 7 bases and J by 7 bases, with 17 bases between the two germline ends. This CDR3 is 14 amino acids long. Per the germline V gene, CDR1 is MDHEN and CDR2 is SYDVKM. The CDR3 region is CASTPPAGAQPQHF. In DNA form, the CDR3 reads TGTGCCAGCACCCCACCCGCAGGGGCCCAGCCCCAGCATTTT.

The J gene is TRBJ2-1, the V gene TRBV19, with a tentative D call TRBD2 (6 bases). Germline V gene sequence: CDR1 LNHDA, CDR2 SQIVND (reference sequence). Between the trimmed V and J ends, which lost 4 bases and 2 bases, there was a span of 12 bases. The CDR3 spans 15 residues. The DNA of the CDR3 is TGTGCCAGTAGTAGGGGGGATCCGCCCTACAATGAGCAGTTCTTC. Protein product: CASSRGDPPYNEQFF.

The rearrangement links TRBV11-3 to TRBJ2-1, with 8 bases fitting TRBD2. The germline V gene encodes CDR1 SGHNT and CDR2 YENEEA. This CDR3 is 14 amino acids long. V lost 6 bases, J lost 5 bases, and 6 bases stayed unmatched. CDR3 amino acids: CASRPGLDNNEQFF. CDR3 DNA: TGTGCCAGCAGACCGGGACTAGATAACAATGAGCAGTTCTTC.

About this clone: At one boundary the junction diverges from the germline segment, which might be a read error. The chain couples TRBV11-3 to TRBJ2-2; TRBD2 matches at 11 bases. Germline CDR1 reads SGHNT; CDR2 reads YENEEA. CDR3 length: 16 amino acids. The CDR3 nucleotides read TGTGCCAGCGGCTTACTAGCGGGAGCCCCCACCGGGGAGCTGTTTTTT. This gives the protein CASGLLAGAPTGELFF.